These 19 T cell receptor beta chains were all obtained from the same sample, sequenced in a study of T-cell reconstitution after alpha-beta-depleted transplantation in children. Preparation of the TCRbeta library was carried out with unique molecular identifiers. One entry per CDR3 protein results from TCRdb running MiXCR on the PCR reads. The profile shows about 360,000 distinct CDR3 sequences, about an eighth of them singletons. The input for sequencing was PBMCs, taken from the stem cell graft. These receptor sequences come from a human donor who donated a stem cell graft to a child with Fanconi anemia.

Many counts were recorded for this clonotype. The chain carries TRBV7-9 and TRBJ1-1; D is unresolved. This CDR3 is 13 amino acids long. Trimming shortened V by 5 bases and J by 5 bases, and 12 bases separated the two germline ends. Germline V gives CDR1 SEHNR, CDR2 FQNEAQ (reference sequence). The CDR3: CASSEGRVTEAFF. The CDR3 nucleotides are TGTGCCAGCAGCGAGGGCCGGGTTACTGAAGCTTTCTTT.

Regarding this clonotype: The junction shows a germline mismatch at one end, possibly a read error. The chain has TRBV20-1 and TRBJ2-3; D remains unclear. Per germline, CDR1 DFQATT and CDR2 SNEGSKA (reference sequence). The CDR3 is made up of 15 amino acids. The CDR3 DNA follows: TGCAGTGCCCCCAAAGGGTCCTATAGCACATATACGCAGTATTTT. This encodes CSAPKGSYSTYTQYF.

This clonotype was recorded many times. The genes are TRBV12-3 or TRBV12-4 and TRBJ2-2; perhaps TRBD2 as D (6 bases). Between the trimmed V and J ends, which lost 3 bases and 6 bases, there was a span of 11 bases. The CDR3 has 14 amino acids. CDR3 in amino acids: CASSFDAGPGELFF. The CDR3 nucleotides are TGTGCCAGCAGTTTTGATGCGGGGCCCGGGGAGCTGTTTTTT.

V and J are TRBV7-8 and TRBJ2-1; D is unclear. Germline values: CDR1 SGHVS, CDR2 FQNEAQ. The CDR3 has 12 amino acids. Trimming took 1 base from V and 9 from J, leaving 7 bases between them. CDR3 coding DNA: TGTGCCAGCAGCTTAGATCATTTTGAGCAGTTCTTC. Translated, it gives CASSLDHFEQFF.

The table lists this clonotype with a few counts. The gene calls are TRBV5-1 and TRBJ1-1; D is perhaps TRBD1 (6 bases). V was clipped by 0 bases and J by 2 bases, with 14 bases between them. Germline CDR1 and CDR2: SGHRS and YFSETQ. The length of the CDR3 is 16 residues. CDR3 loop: CASSLASGGINTEAFF. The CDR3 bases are TGCGCCAGCAGCTTGGCTTCGGGGGGCATCAACACTGAAGCTTTCTTT.

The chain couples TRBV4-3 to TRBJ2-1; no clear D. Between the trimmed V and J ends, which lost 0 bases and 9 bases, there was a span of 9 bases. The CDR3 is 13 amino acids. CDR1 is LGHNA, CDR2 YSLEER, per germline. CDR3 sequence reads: CASSQDPGFEQFF. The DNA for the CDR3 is TGCGCCAGCAGCCAAGACCCTGGATTTGAGCAGTTCTTC.

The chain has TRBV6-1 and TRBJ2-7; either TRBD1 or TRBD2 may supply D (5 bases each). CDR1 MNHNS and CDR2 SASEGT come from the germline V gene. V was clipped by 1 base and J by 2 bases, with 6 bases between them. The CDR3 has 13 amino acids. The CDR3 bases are TGTGCCAGCAGTGAAGGGGGACCCTACGAGCAGTACTTC. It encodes CASSEGGPYEQYF.

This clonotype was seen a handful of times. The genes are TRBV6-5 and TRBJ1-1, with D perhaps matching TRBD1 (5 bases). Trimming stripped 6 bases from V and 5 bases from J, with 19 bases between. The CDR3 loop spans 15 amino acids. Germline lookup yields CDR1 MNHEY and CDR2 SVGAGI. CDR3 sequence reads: CASRLADTLRTEAFF. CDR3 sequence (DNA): TGTGCCAGCAGACTCGCGGACACCTTGAGGACTGAAGCTTTCTTT.

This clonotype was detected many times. The CDR3 loop reads CASSSGTSKFF. The DNA of the CDR3 is TGTGCCAGCAGCTCTGGGACTAGTAAGTTCTTC. The chain employs TRBV11-1 and TRBJ2-1, with 8 bases fitting TRBD2. Germline V gives CDR1 SGHAT, CDR2 FQDESV (reference sequence). CDR3 length: 11 residues. V shed 4 bases and J 14 bases; nucleotides not matched to a gene: 4.

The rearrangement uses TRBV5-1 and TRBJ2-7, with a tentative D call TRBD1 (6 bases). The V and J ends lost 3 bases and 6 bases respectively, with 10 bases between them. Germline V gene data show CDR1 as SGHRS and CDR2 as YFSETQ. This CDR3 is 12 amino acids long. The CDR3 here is CASSSQGREQYF. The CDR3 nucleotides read TGCGCCAGCAGCTCACAGGGACGCGAGCAGTACTTC.

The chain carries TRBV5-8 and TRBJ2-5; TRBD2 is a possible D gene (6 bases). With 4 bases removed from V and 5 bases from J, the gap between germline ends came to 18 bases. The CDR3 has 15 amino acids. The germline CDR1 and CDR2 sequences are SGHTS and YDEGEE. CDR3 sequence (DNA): TGTGCCAGCAGCCGCGGGGACGGAAATAGGGAGACCCAGTACTTC. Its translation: CASSRGDGNRETQYF.

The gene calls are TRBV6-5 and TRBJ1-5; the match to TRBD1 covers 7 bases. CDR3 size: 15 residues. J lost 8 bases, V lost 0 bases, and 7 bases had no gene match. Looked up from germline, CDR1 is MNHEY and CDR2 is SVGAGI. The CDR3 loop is CASSYSGQQIEPQHF. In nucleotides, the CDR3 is TGTGCCAGCAGTTACTCGGGACAGCAAATCGAGCCCCAGCATTTT.

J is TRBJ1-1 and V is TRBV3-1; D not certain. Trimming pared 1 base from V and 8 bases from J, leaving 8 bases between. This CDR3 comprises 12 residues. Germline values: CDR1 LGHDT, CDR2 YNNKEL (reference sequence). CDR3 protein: CASSQVEQEAFF. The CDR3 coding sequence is TGTGCCAGCAGCCAAGTTGAACAGGAAGCTTTCTTT.

In DNA form, the CDR3 reads TGTGCCAGCGGGTGGAGGGGGGCAAAGACTGAAGCTTTCTTT. Translation gives CASGWRGAKTEAFF. The chain recombines TRBV12-3 or TRBV12-4 with TRBJ1-1; possibly TRBD1 for D (6 bases). The CDR3 has 14 residues. V shed 8 bases and J shed 5 bases, with 18 bases lying between them.

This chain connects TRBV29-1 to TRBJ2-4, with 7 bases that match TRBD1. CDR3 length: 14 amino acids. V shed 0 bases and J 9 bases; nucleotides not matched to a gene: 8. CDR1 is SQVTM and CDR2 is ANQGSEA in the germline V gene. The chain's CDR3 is CSVEERQGLGIQYF. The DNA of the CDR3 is TGCAGCGTTGAAGAGCGACAGGGTTTAGGCATTCAGTACTTC.

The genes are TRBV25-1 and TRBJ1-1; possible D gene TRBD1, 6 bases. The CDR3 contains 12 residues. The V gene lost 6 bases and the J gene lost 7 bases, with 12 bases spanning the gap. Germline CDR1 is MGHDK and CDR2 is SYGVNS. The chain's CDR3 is CASRPGTLEAFF. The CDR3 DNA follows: TGTGCCAGCAGGCCCGGGACACTTGAAGCTTTCTTT.

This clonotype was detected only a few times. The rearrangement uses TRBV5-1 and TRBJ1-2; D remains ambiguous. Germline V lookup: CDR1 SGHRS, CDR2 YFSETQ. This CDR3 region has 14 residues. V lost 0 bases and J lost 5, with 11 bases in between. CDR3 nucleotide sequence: TGCGCCAGCAGCTTGGTGTCTGGCACATATGGCTACACCTTC. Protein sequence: CASSLVSGTYGYTF.

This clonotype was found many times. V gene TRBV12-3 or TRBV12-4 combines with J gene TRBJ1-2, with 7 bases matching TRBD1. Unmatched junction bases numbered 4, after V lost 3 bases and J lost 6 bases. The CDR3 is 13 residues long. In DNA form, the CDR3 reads TGTGCCAGCAGTTTCGGGCAGGGGGATGGCTACACCTTC. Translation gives CASSFGQGDGYTF.

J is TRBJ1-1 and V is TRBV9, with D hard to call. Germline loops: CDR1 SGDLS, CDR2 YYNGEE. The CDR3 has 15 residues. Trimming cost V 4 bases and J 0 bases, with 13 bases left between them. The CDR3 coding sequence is TGTGCCAGCAGCCGGGGTCGAATCATGAACACTGAAGCTTTCTTT. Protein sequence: CASSRGRIMNTEAFF.